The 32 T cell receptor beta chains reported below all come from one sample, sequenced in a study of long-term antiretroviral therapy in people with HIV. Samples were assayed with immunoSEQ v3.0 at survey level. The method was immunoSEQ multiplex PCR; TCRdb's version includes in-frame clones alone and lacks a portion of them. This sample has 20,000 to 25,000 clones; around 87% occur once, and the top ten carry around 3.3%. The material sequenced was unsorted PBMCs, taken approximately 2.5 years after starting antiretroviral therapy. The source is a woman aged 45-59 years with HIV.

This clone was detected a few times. The CDR3: CASSYLNTGELFF. The CDR3 nucleotides are TGTGCCAGCAGTTACCTGAACACCGGGGAGCTGTTTTTT. The chain is built from TRBV6-5 and TRBJ2-2; D gene unclear. With 2 bases removed from V and 1 base from J, the gap between germline ends came to 2 bases. This CDR3 spans 13 amino acids. Germline CDR1 MNHEY, CDR2 SVGAGI.

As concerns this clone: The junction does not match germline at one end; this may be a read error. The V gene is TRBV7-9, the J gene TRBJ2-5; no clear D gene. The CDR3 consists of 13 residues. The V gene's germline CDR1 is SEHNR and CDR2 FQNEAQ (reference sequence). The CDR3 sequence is CAGSLIQEETQYF. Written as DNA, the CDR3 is TGTGCCGGCAGCTTAATTCAGGAAGAGACCCAGTACTTC.

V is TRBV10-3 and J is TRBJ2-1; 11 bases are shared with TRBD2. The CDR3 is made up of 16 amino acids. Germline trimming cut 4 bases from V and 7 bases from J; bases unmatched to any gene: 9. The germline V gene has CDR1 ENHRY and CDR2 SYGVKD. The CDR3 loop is CAISGSTSGGRNEQFF. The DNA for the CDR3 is TGTGCCATCAGTGGGAGTACTAGCGGGGGACGTAATGAGCAGTTCTTC.

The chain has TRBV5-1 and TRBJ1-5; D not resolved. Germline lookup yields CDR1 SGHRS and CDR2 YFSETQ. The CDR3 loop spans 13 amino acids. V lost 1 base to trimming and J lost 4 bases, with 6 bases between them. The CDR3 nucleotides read TGCGCCAGCAGCTTGATGGGTAATCAGCCCCAGCATTTT. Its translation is CASSLMGNQPQHF.

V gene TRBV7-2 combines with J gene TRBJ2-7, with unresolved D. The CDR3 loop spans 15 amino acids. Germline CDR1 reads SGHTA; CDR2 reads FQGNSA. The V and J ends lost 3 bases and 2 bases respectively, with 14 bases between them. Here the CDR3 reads CASSFDGYRTYEQYF. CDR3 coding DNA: TGTGCCAGCAGCTTTGATGGTTACCGAACCTACGAGCAGTACTTC.

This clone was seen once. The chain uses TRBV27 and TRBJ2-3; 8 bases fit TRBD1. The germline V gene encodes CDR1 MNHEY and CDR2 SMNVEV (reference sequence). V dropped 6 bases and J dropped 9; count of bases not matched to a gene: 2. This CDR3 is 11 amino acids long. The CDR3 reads CASRQGATQYF. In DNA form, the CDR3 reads TGTGCCAGCAGGCAGGGGGCGACGCAGTATTTT.

This CDR3 is CASSPREEPKNTEAFF. For the CDR3, the DNA is TGTGCCAGCTCACCACGGGAAGAGCCAAAGAACACTGAAGCTTTCTTT. This chain connects TRBV18 to TRBJ1-1; no firm D call. CDR3 length: 16 residues. Trimming pared 1 base from V and 1 base from J, leaving 13 bases between. Germline CDR1 KGHSH, CDR2 LQKENI.

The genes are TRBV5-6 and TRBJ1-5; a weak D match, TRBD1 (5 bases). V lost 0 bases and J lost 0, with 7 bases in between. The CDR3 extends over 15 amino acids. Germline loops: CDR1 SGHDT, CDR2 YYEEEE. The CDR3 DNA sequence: TGTGCCAGCAGCTTGGAGGGGATTAGCAATCAGCCCCAGCATTTT. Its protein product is CASSLEGISNQPQHF. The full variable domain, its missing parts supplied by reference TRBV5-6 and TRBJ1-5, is DAGVTQSPTHLIKTRGQQVTLRCSPKSGHDTVSWYQQALGQGPQFIFQYYEEEERQRGNFPDRFSGHQFPNYSSELNVNALLLGDSALYLCASSLEGISNQPQHFGDGTRLSIL.

The CDR3 DNA sequence: TGTGCCAGCAGTTATTCGGGCGAGGCAAAACTGTTTTTT. Encoded protein: CASSYSGEAKLFF. The rearrangement links TRBV28 to TRBJ1-4; D unclear. Germline V lookup: CDR1 MDHEN, CDR2 SYDVKM. This CDR3 is 13 amino acids long. The V gene lost 4 bases and the J gene lost 10 bases, with 13 bases spanning the gap.

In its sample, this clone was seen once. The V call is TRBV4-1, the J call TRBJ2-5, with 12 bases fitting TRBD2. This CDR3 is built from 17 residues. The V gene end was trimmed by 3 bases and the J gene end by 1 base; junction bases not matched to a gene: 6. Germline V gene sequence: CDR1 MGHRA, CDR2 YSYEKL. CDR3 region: CASSHGLAGLRQETQYF. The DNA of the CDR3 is TGCGCCAGCAGCCATGGACTAGCGGGACTTCGCCAAGAGACCCAGTACTTC.

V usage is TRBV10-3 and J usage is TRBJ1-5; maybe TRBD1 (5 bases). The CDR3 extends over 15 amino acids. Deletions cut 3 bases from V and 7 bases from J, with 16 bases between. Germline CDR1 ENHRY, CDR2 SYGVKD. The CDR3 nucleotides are TGTGCCATCAGTGATCTACCGGGGGGAGGGCAGCCCCAGCATTTT. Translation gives CAISDLPGGGQPQHF.

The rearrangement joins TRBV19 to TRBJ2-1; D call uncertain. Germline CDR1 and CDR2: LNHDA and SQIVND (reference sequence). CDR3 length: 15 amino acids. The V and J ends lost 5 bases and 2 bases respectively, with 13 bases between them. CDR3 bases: TGTGCCAGTAGTGTAACTACTATCCCCTACAATGAGCAGTTCTTC. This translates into CASSVTTIPYNEQFF.

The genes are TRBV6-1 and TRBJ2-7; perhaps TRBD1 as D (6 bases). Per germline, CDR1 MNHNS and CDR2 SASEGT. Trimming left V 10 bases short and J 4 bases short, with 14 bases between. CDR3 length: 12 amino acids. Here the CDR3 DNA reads TGTGCCACCTTCCGGGACACTTACGAGCAGTACTTC. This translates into CATFRDTYEQYF.

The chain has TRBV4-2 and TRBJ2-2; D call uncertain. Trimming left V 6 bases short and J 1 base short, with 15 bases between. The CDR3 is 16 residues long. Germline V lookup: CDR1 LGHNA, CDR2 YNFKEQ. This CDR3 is CASRYSEVENTGELFF. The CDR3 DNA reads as TGTGCCAGCAGATACTCTGAGGTGGAGAACACCGGGGAGCTGTTTTTT.

For the CDR3, the DNA is TGTGCCAGCGGTAAAAACGGCAATCAGCCCCAGCATTTT. Amino acids: CASGKNGNQPQHF. The rearrangement joins TRBV28 to TRBJ1-5; D is uncertain. The CDR3 totals 13 residues. Trimming pared 8 bases from V and 2 bases from J, leaving 10 bases between. The germline V gene encodes CDR1 MDHEN and CDR2 SYDVKM.

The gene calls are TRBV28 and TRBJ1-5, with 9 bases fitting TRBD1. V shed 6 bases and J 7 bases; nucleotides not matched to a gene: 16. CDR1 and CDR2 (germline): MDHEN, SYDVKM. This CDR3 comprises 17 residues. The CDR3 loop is CASSLRTGAILSQPQHF. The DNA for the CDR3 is TGTGCCAGCAGCTTAAGGACAGGGGCAATTCTTTCCCAGCCCCAGCATTTT.

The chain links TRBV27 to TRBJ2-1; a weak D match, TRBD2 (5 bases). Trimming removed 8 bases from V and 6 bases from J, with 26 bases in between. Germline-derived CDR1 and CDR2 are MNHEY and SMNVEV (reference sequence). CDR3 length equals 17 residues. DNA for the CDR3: TGTGCCAGCTCTAGCAGTCGTATTTATAGGGTAGGCAATGAGCAGTTCTTC. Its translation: CASSSSRIYRVGNEQFF.

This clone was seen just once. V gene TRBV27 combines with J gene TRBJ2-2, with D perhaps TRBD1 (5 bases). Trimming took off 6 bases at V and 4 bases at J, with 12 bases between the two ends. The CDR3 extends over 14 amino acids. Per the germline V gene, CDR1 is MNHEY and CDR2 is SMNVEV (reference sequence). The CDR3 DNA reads TGTGCCAGCAGACGACAGCTCTCCACCGGGGAGCTGTTTTTT. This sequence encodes CASRRQLSTGELFF.

The CDR3 coding sequence is TGTGCCAGCAGTTTATCGAGGCCGGGTATGGAGGACACTGAAGCTTTCTTT. This gives the protein CASSLSRPGMEDTEAFF. The chain couples TRBV27 to TRBJ1-1, with D unresolved. Germline assignment: CDR1 MNHEY and CDR2 SMNVEV (reference sequence). The CDR3 totals 17 residues. Trimming left V 0 bases short and J 3 bases short, with 17 bases between.

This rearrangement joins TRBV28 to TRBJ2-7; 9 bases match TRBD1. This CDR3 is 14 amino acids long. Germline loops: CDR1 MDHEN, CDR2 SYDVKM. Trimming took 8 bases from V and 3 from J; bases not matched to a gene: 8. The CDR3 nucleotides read TGTGCCAGCCTACCACCGGGACAGGGCTACGAGCAGTACTTC. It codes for CASLPPGQGYEQYF.

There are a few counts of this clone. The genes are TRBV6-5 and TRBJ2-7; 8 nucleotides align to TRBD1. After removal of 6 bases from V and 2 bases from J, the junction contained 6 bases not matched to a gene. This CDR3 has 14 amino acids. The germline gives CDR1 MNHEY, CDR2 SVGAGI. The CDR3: CASRTRTGTYEQYF. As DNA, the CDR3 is TGTGCCAGCAGGACAAGGACAGGGACCTACGAGCAGTACTTC.

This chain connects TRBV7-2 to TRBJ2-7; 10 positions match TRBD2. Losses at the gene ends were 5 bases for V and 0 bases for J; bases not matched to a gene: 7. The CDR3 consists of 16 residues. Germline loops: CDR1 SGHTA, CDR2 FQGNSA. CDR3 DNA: TGTGCCAGCAGCCCATCCGGGACTAGCGCCTCCTACGAGCAGTACTTC. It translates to CASSPSGTSASYEQYF.

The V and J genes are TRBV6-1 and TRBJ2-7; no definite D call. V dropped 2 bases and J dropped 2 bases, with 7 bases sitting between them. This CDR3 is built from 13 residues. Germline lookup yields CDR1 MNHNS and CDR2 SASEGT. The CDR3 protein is CASSELPTYEQYF. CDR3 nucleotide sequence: TGTGCCAGCAGTGAACTGCCTACCTACGAGCAGTACTTC.

CDR3 sequence: CSVQGDENIQYF. The DNA of the CDR3 is TGCAGCGTACAGGGAGACGAAAACATTCAGTACTTC. The chain employs TRBV29-1 and TRBJ2-4; the D gene is possibly TRBD1 (6 bases). V was shortened by 6 bases and J by 5 bases, with 11 bases between the two germline ends. The CDR3 is 12 residues long. Germline assignment: CDR1 SQVTM and CDR2 ANQGSEA.

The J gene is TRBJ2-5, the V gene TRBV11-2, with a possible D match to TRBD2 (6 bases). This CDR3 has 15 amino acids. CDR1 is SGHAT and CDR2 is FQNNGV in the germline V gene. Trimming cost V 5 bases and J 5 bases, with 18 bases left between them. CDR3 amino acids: CASSLYGGSEETQYF. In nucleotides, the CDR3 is TGTGCCAGCAGCCTATACGGGGGATCTGAGGAGACCCAGTACTTC.

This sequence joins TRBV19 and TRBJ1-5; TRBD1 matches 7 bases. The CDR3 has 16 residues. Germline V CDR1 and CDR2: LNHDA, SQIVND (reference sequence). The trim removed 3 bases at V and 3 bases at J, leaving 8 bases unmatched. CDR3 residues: CASSITGASFNQPQHF. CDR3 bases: TGTGCCAGTAGTATTACAGGGGCCTCCTTCAATCAGCCCCAGCATTTT.

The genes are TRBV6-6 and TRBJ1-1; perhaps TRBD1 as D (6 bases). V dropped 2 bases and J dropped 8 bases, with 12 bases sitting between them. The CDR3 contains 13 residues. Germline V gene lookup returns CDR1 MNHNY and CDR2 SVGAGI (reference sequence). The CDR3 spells CASSYVQGTEAFF. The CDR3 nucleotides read TGTGCCAGCAGTTACGTTCAGGGGACCGAAGCTTTCTTT.

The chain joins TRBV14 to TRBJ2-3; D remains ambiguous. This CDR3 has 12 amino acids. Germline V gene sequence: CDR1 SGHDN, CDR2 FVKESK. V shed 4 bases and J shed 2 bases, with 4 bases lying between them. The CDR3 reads CASSRYTDTQYF. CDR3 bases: TGTGCCAGCAGCCGGTACACAGATACGCAGTATTTT.

The CDR3 spells CASSALITYEQYF. As DNA, the CDR3 is TGTGCCAGCAGTGCGTTAATCACCTACGAGCAGTACTTC. V usage is TRBV25-1 and J usage is TRBJ2-7, with D uncertain. Germline-derived CDR1 and CDR2 are MGHDK and SYGVNS. This CDR3 region has 13 residues. V gave up 4 bases and J gave up 2 bases, with 9 bases separating them.

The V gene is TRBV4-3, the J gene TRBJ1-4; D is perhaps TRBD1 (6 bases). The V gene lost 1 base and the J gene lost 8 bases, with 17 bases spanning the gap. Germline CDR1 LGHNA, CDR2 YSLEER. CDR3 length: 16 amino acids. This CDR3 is CASSQGGIQRGEKLFF. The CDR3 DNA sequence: TGCGCCAGCAGCCAAGGGGGGATCCAGAGGGGGGAAAAACTGTTTTTT.

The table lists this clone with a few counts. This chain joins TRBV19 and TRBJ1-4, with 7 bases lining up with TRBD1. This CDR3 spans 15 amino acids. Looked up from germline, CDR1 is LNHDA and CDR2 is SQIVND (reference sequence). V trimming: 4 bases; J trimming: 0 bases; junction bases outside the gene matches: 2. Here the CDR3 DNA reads TGTGCCAGTAGTACCCAGGGGGCAACTAATGAAAAACTGTTTTTT. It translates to CASSTQGATNEKLFF.

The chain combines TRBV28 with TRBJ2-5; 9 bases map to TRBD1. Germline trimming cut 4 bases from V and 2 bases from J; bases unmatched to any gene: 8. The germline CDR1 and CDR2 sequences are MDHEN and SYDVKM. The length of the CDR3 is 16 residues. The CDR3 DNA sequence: TGTGCCAGCAGTTACTGGACAGGGGAGAGGCAAGAGACCCAGTACTTC. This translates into CASSYWTGERQETQYF.